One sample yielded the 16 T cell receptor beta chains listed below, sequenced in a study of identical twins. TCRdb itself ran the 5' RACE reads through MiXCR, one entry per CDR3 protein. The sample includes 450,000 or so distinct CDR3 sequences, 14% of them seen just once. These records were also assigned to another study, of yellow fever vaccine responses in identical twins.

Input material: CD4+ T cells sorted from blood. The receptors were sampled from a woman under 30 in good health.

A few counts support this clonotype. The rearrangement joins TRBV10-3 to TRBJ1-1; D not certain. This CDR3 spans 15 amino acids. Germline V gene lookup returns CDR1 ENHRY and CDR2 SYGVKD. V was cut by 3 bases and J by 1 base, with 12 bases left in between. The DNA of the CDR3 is TGTGCCATCAGTGAAGGAATGAGGGAGAACACTGAAGCTTTCTTT. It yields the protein CAISEGMRENTEAFF.

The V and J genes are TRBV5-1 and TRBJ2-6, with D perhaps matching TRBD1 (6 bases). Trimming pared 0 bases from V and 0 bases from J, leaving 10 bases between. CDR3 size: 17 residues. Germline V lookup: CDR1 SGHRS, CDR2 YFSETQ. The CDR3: CASSLASDSSGANVLTF. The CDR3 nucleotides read TGCGCCAGCAGCTTGGCTTCGGACAGCTCTGGGGCCAACGTCCTGACTTTC.

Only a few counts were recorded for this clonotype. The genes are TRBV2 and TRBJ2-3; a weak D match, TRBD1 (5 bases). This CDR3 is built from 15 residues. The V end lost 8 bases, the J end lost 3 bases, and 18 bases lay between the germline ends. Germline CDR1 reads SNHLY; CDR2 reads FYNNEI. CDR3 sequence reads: CASGRTHDRTDTQYF. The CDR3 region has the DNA TGTGCCAGCGGACGGACACACGACCGGACAGATACGCAGTATTTT.

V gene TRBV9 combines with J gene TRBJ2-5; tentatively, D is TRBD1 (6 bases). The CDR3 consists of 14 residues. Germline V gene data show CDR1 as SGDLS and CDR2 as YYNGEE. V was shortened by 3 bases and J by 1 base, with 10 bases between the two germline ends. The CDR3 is CASSGDRFQETQYF. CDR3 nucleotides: TGTGCCAGCAGCGGAGACAGGTTCCAAGAGACCCAGTACTTC.

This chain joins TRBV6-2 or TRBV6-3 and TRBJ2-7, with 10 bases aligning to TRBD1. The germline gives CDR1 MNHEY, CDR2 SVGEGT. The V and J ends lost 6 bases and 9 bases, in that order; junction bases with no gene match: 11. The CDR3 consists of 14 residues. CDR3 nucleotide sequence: TGTGCCAGCAGGGATCCGGGACAGGGGACACCGCAGTACTTC. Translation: CASRDPGQGTPQYF.

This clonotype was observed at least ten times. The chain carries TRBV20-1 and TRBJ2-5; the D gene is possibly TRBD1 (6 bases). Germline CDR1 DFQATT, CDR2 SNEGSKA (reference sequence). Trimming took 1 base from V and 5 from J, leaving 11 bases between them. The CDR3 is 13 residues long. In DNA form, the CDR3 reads TGCAGTGCTAGAGTGGGGGCCGGGGAGACCCAGTACTTC. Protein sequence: CSARVGAGETQYF.

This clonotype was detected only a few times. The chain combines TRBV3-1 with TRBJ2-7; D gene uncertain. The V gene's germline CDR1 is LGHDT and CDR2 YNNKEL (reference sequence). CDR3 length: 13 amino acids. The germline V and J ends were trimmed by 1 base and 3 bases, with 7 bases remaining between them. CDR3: CASSQGILYEQYF. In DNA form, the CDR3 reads TGTGCCAGCAGCCAAGGTATTCTCTACGAGCAGTACTTC.

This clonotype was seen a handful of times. The CDR3 region has the DNA TGCGCCAGCAGCCCCGGGACTAGCTGGCGAGGGGAGCTGTTTTTT. This codes for CASSPGTSWRGELFF. The rearrangement uses TRBV4-1 and TRBJ2-2, with 9 bases that match TRBD2. The CDR3 totals 15 residues. V dropped 4 bases and J dropped 8; count of bases not matched to a gene: 8. Germline CDR1 reads MGHRA; CDR2 reads YSYEKL.

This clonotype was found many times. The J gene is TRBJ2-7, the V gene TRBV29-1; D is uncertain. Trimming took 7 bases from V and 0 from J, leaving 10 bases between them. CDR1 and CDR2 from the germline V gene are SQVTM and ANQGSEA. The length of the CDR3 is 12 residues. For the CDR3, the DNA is TGCAGCGCCGCAGCGAGCTCCTACGAGCAGTACTTC. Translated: CSAAASSYEQYF.

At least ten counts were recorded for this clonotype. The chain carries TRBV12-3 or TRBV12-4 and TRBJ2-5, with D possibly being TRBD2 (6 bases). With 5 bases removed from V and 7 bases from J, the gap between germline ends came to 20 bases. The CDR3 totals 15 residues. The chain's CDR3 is CASSAWTKGDATQYF. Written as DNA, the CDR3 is TGTGCCAGCAGTGCGTGGACTAAAGGGGACGCGACCCAGTACTTC.

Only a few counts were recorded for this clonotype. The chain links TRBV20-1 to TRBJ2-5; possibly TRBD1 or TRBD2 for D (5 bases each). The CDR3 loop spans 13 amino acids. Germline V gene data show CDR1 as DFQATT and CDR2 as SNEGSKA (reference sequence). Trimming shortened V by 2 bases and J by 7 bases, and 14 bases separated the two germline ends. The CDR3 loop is CSARPLIGGTQYF. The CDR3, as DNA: TGCAGTGCTAGACCGCTCATTGGGGGGACCCAGTACTTC.

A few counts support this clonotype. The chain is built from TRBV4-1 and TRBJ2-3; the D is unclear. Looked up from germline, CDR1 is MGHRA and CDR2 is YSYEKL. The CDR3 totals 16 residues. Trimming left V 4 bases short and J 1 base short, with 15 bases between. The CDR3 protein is CASSPRYSRGTDTQYF. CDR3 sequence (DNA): TGCGCCAGCAGCCCCCGGTATAGTCGGGGCACAGATACGCAGTATTTT.

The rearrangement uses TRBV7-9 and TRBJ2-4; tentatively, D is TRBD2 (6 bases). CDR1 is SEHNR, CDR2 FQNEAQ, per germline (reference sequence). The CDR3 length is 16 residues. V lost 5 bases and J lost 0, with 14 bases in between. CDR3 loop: CASSLKLGGAKNIQYF. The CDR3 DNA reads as TGTGCCAGCAGCCTAAAGTTGGGGGGAGCCAAAAACATTCAGTACTTC.

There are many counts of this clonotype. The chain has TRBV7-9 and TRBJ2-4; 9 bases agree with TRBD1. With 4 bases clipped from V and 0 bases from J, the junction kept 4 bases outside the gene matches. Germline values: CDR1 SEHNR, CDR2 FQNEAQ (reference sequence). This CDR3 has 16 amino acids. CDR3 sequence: CASSSGQGRAKNIQYF. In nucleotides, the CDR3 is TGTGCCAGCAGCTCCGGACAGGGGCGAGCCAAAAACATTCAGTACTTC.

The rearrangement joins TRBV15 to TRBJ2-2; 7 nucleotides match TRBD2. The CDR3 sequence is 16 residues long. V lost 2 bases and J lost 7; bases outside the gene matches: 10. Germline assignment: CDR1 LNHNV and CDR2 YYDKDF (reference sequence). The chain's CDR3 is CATSRKRGRGDGELFF. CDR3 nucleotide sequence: TGTGCCACCAGCAGAAAGCGCGGGAGAGGGGACGGGGAGCTGTTTTTT. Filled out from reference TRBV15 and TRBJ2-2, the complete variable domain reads DAMVIQNPRYQVTQFGKPVTLSCSQTLNHNVMYWYQQKSSQAPKLLFHYYDKDFNNEADTPDNFQSRRPNTSFCFLDIRSPGLGDTAMYLCATSRKRGRGDGELFFGEGSRLTVL.

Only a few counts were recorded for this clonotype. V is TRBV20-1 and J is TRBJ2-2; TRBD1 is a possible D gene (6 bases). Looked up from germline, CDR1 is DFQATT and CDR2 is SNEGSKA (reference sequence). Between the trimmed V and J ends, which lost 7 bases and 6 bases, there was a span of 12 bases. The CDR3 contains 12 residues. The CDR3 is CSGKGGPGELFF. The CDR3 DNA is TGCAGTGGCAAAGGGGGTCCCGGGGAGCTGTTTTTT.